This T cell receptor (beta chain) was retrieved from a study of regulatory T cells in long-lasting Graves disease. About the study: Over-5-year antithyroid drug use with positive TSH receptor antibodies defined persistent Graves' disease in the study. Study-wide findings and caveats: The work looked only at peripheral blood and did not look at thyroid tissue. Persistent patients had more shared public clonotypes (under 3,000) than new patients (around 950).

Time point in this sample: persistent/refractory GD, antithyroid drugs over 5 years with positive TRAb. The TCR library was prepared using RNA isolated from PBMCs. Arm-PCR with iRepertoire HTBI primers amplified the CDR3 regions for these TCR beta libraries. TCRdb used MiXCR to reprocess the multiplex PCR reads, holding one entry per CDR3 protein. The table includes around 460,000 distinct CDR3 sequences, under 25% detected once. V was shortened by 5 bases and J by 6 bases, with 28 bases between the two germline ends. The CDR3 totals 18 residues. CDR1 is SEHNR and CDR2 is FQNEAQ in the germline V gene (reference sequence). Notes on this clonotype: Its antigen remains unknown.

The rearrangement joins TRBV7-9 to TRBJ2-5; possibly TRBD1 for D (5 bases). This TCR was recovered from a female donor with Graves disease. Sequencing used peripheral blood mononuclear cells (PBMCs), obtained when the disease was refractory, from a patient treated with antithyroid drugs. CDR3 DNA: TGTGCCAGCAGCCCCGGCCGACCGACAGCGACGCAAAGTAAGACCCAGTACTTC. Protein sequence: CASSPGRPTATQSKTQYF.